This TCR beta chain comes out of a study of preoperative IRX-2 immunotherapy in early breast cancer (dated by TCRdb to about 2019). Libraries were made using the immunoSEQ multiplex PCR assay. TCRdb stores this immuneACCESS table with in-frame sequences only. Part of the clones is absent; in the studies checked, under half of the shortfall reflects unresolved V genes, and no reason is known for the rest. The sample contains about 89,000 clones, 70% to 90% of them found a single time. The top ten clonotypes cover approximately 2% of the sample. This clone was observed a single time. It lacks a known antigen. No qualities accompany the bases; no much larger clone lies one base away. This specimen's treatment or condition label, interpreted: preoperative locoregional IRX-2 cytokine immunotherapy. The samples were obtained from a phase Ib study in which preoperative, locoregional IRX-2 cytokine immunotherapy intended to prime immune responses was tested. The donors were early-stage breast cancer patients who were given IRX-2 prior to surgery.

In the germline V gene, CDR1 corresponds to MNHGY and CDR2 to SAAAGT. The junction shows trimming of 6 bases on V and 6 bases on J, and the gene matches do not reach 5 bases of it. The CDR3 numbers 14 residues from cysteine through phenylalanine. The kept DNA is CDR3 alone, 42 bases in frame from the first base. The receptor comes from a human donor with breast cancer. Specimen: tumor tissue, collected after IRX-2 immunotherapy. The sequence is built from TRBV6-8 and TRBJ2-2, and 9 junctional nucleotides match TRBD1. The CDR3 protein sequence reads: CASRDRGGAGELFF. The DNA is TGTGCCAGCAGGGACAGGGGAGGAGCCGGGGAGCTGTTTTTT.